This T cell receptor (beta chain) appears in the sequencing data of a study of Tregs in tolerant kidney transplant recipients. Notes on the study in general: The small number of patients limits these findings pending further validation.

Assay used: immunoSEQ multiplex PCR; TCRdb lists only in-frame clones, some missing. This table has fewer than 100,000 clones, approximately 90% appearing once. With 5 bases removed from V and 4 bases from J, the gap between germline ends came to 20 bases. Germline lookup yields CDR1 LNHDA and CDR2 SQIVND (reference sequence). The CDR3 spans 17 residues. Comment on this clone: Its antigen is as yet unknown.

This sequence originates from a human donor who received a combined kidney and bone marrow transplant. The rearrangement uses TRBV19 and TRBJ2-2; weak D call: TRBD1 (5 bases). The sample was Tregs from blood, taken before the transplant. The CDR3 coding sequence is TGTGCCAGTAGTCCAATGGGGCAGGGATGGAGCACCGGGGAGCTGTTTTTT. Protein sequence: CASSPMGQGWSTGELFF.